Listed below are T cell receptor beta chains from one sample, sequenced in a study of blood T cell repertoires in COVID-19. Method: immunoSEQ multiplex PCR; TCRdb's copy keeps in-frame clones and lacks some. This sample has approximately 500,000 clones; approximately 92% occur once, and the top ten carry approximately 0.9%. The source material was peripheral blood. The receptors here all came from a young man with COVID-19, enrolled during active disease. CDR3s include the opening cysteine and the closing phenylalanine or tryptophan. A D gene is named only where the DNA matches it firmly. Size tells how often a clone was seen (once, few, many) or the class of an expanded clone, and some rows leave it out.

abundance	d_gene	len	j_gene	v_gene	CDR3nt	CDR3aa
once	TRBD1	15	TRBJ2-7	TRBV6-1	TGTGCCAGCAGTGAAGGGGACAGTAACTCCTACGAGCAGTACTTC	CASSEGDSNSYEQYF
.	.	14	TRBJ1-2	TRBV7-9	TGTGCCAGCAGCTTAGCGGGGGCAGGTGATGGCTACACCTTC	CASSLAGAGDGYTF
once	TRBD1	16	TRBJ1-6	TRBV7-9	TGTGCCAGCAGCGGCGGGACAGAGGGACCTAATTCACCCCTCCACTTT	CASSGGTEGPNSPLHF
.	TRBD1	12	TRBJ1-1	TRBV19	TGTGCCAGTAGCCCGGACAGGGGGCGGGCTTTCTTT	CASSPDRGRAFF
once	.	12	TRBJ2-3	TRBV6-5	TGTGCCACCTATGAGGGCACAGATACGCAGTATTTT	CATYEGTDTQYF
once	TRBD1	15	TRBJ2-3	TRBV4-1	TGCGCCAGCAGCCTACCGGGACAGGGAACAGATACGCAGTATTTT	CASSLPGQGTDTQYF
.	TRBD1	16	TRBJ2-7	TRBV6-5	TGTGCCAGCAGTTCGAACCTAGGGGACAGGATATGGGAGCAGTACTTC	CASSSNLGDRIWEQYF
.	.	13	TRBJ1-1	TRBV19	TGTGCCAGTAGTCTTTCGGGGAACACTGAAGCTTTCTTT	CASSLSGNTEAFF
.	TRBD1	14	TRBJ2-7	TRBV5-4	TGTGCCAGCAGCTTACAGGGGGCAAGGAACGAGCAGTACTTC	CASSLQGARNEQYF
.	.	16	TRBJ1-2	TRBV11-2	TGTGCCAGCAGCTACCAAGGACAGAAAACTAACTATGGCTACACCTTC	CASSYQGQKTNYGYTF
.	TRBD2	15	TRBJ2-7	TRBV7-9	TGTGCCAGCAGCTCGTCTAGCGGGGGGGCCTACGAGCAGTACTTC	CASSSSSGGAYEQYF
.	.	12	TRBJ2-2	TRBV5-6	TGTGCCAGCAGCTGGGGGGCCGGGGAGCTGTTTTTT	CASSWGAGELFF
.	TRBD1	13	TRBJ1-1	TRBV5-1	TGCGCCAGCAGCAAAACAGGGGGCACTGAAGCTTTCTTT	CASSKTGGTEAFF
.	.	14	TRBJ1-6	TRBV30	TGTGCCTGGAGTGTAGGCAGGGGCAATTCACCCCTCCACTTT	CAWSVGRGNSPLHF
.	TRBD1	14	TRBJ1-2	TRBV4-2	TGTGCCAGCAGCCCTCCGGGACAGAACTATGGCTACACCTTC	CASSPPGQNYGYTF
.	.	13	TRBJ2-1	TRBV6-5	TGTGCCAGCAGCCCAGGGGCTTACAATGAGCAGTTCTTC	CASSPGAYNEQFF
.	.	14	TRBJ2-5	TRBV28	TGTGCCAGCAGTTCCCGACTCCTACAAGAGACCCAGTACTTC	CASSSRLLQETQYF
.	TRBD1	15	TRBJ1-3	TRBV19	TGTGCCAGTAGTGCCGGGACAGGGATAGGAAACACCATATATTTT	CASSAGTGIGNTIYF
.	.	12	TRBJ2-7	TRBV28	TGTGCCAGCAGTTTAGCCTCGGAGGAGCAGTACTTC	CASSLASEEQYF
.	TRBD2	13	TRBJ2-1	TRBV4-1	TGCGCCAGCAGCCCGGGGACTACTGCTGAGCAGTTCTTC	CASSPGTTAEQFF
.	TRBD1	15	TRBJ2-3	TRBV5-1	TGCGCCAGCAGCTCGGCAGGGGGAAACACAGATACGCAGTATTTT	CASSSAGGNTDTQYF
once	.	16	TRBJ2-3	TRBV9	TGTGCCAGCAGCGTAGCCCCGGACAGTAGCACAGATACGCAGTATTTT	CASSVAPDSSTDTQYF
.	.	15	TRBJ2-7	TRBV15	TGTGCCACCAGCAGAGATGTGGACAGTTCCCACGAGCAGTACTTC	CATSRDVDSSHEQYF
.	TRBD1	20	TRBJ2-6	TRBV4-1	TGCGCCAGCAGCCAGGGGCGTGTATGGACAGGAGGTCCTGGGGCCAACGTCCTGACTTTC	CASSQGRVWTGGPGANVLTF